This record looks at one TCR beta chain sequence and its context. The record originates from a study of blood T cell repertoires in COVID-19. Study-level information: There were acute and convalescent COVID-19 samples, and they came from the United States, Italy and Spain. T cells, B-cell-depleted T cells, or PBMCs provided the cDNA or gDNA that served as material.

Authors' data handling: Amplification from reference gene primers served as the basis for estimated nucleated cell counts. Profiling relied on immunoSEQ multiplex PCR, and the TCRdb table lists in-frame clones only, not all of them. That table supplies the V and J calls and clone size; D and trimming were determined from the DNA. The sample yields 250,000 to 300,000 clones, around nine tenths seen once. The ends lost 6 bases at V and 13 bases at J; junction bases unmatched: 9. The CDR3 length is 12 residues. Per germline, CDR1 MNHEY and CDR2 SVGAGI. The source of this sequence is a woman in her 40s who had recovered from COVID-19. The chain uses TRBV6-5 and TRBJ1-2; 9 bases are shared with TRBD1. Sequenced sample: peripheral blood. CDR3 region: CASSRGQGPGTF. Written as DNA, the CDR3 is TGTGCCAGCAGCCGGGGACAGGGCCCCGGCACCTTC.